This paragraph reports one T cell receptor beta chain. The germline CDR1 and CDR2 sequences are LNHDA and SQIVND (reference sequence). Trimming at V came to 3 bases and at J to 6 bases, leaving 1 base not matched to a gene. The CDR3 length is 12 residues. This sample was taken from a study of shared clonotypes between healthy human individuals. Profiled with immunoSEQ multiplex PCR; TCRdb holds only in-frame clones, not every one. The sample consists of roughly 2,000,000 clones, about 95% of them appearing once. The naive CD8 fraction comprised CD45RO-negative cells positively selected for CCR7 and excluded terminally differentiated effector memory CD45RA+ cells.

Material for sequencing was naive CD8+ T cells sorted from blood. The V and J genes are TRBV19 and TRBJ1-2; 7 nucleotides align to TRBD1. The source is a man aged 18 to 30 in good health. The CDR3 region is CASSMQGDGYTF. The CDR3 bases are TGTGCCAGTAGTATGCAGGGGGATGGCTACACCTTC. The full variable domain, its missing parts supplied by reference TRBV19 and TRBJ1-2, is DGGITQSPKYLFRKEGQNVTLSCEQNLNHDAMYWYRQDPGQGLRLIYYSQIVNDFQKGDIAEGYSVSREKKESFPLTVTSAQKNPTAFYLCASSMQGDGYTFGSGTRLTVV.